A selection of T cell receptor beta chains follows, all from one sample in a study of blood T cell repertoires in COVID-19. Libraries were prepared by immunoSEQ multiplex PCR; TCRdb keeps only in-frame clonotypes and omits some of them. Of fewer than 200,000 clones in the sample, 83% were seen once. Sequencing was performed on peripheral blood. Receptor source: a woman aged 70-85 years with COVID-19, enrolled during active disease. Both conserved end residues are part of each CDR3. D genes are given only for firm matches. For some rows the clone size is stated as once, few or many, or as a class when expanded; others skip it.

size | J | D | V | DNA | CDR3
. | TRBJ1-2 | TRBD1 | TRBV7-9 | TGTGCCAGCAGCTACGGGACAGACTATGGCTACACCTTC | CASSYGTDYGYTF
. | TRBJ2-3 | TRBD2 | TRBV24-1 | TGTGCCACCAGTGAGCCCGGGACTAGCGGGAGAAGAAAAGATACGCAGTATTTT | CATSEPGTSGRRKDTQYF
few | TRBJ2-3 | . | TRBV7-2 | TGTGCCAGCACCTCGAGGTACCCAGATACGCAGTATTTT | CASTSRYPDTQYF
few | TRBJ1-5 | . | TRBV2 | TGTGCCAGCAGTGAGGGACAAGTTAGCAATCAGCCCCAGCATTTT | CASSEGQVSNQPQHF
once | TRBJ1-1 | . | TRBV19 | TGTGCCAGTAGTCCGGGCAGGGGTTACACTGAAGCTTTCTTT | CASSPGRGYTEAFF
. | TRBJ1-2 | . | TRBV30 | TGTGCCTGGCGACACAGGGTGGCAAATGGCTACACCTTC | CAWRHRVANGYTF
once | TRBJ2-5 | . | TRBV5-1 | TGCGCCAGCAGCTTGTTGGGTCGGGGGTACCAAGAGACCCAGTACTTC | CASSLLGRGYQETQYF
. | TRBJ1-5 | . | TRBV2 | TGTGCCAGCACGGGAGTGTCAGGGAGAGGTCAGCCCCAGCATTTT | CASTGVSGRGQPQHF
. | TRBJ2-1 | TRBD1 | TRBV29-1 | TGCAGCGTTGAAGTCGGACAGGGAATAGGCGGGTACTCCTACAATGAGCAGTTCTTC | CSVEVGQGIGGYSYNEQFF
. | TRBJ2-5 | TRBD1 | TRBV5-5 | TGTGCCAGCAGGCCTCCGGGACAGCAAGAGACCCAGTACTTC | CASRPPGQQETQYF
. | TRBJ1-2 | TRBD1 | TRBV27 | TGTGCCAGCAGTCCGGACAGGGCGGACTATGGCTACACCTTC | CASSPDRADYGYTF
few | TRBJ2-3 | . | TRBV7-9 | TGTGCCAGCAGCTTAGGCGGCGGAGACTACACAGATACGCAGTATTTT | CASSLGGGDYTDTQYF
. | TRBJ1-6 | TRBD1 | TRBV2 | TGTGCCAGCAGTGTTGACAGGGGTAATTCACCCCTCCACTTT | CASSVDRGNSPLHF
. | TRBJ2-5 | TRBD2 | TRBV5-1 | TGCGCCAGCAGCTTTCTAGCGGGAGAAGAGACCCAGTACTTC | CASSFLAGEETQYF
. | TRBJ2-7 | . | TRBV3-1/TRBV3-2 | TGTGCCAGCAGCCCCCAGCGGAGCTCCTACGAGCAGTACTTC | CASSPQRSSYEQYF
. | TRBJ2-1 | TRBD2 | TRBV6-4 | TGTGCCAGCAGGACTAGCGGGAGAAAGAATGAGCAGTTCTTC | CASRTSGRKNEQFF
. | TRBJ2-5 | TRBD2 | TRBV7-2 | TGTGCCAGCAGCACCGGCGGGGGGCTGGGAGAGACCCAGTACTTC | CASSTGGGLGETQYF
few | TRBJ2-7 | . | TRBV12-1 | TGTGCCAGCAGCCCGGGACAGGGGCCCTACGAGCAGTACTTC | CASSPGQGPYEQYF
. | TRBJ1-4 | . | TRBV5-1 | TGCGCCAGCAGCTCCGCCGGGACAACTAATGAAAAACTGTTTTTT | CASSSAGTTNEKLFF
. | TRBJ2-7 | . | TRBV15 | TGTGCCACCAGCAGACAGGGAGGCGAGCAGTACTTC | CATSRQGGEQYF
. | TRBJ2-2 | . | TRBV5-1 | TGCGCCAGCAGCTTGGTGGCAGGGTCGAACACCGGGGAGCTGTTTTTT | CASSLVAGSNTGELFF
. | TRBJ2-5 | . | TRBV2 | TGTGCCAGCAGCCGCAGACCTGACCCGCGGAGGGAGACCCAGTACTTC | CASSRRPDPRRETQYF
. | TRBJ1-1 | . | TRBV7-9 | TGTGCCAGCAGCTTAGCCATGAACACTGAAGCTTTCTTT | CASSLAMNTEAFF
. | TRBJ2-7 | TRBD1 | TRBV19 | TGTGCCAGTACCTTTAATGGGACAGGGGCTTTCATCTCCTACGAGCAGTACTTC | CASTFNGTGAFISYEQYF
. | TRBJ2-1 | TRBD2 | TRBV11-2 | TGTGCCAGCAGCTTAGTCCCGGGGACTAGCGGGACTAGGGGGCAGTTCTTC | CASSLVPGTSGTRGQFF
. | TRBJ2-1 | . | TRBV7-2 | TGTGCCAGCAGCCCCTACAGGAGATCGAGCTCCTACAATGAGCAGTTCTTC | CASSPYRRSSSYNEQFF
. | TRBJ2-3 | TRBD2 | TRBV24-1 | TGTGCCACCAGTGACCCTAGCGGGAGGGGGACAGATACGCAGTATTTT | CATSDPSGRGTDTQYF
. | TRBJ1-1 | TRBD1 | TRBV7-2 | TGTGCCAGCAGCTTAGAAGGGGGCGGGCTCACTGAAGCTTTCTTT | CASSLEGGGLTEAFF
once | TRBJ2-3 | TRBD2 | TRBV5-1 | TGCGCCAGCAGCTTGGTCCGTCTGACTAGCGAGGGGGCAGATACGCAGTATTTT | CASSLVRLTSEGADTQYF
. | TRBJ1-2 | . | TRBV2 | TGTGCCAGCAGCCCGGACATCGGAGATGGCTACACCTTC | CASSPDIGDGYTF
. | TRBJ2-7 | . | TRBV6-5 | TGTGCCAGCAGATCTATCAGGGTAGGGGTCTACGAGCAGTACTTC | CASRSIRVGVYEQYF
. | TRBJ1-2 | . | TRBV20-1 | TGCAGTGCTTCTTATAACTATGGCTACACCTTC | CSASYNYGYTF
. | TRBJ2-7 | . | TRBV18 | TGTGCCAGCTCACCCGGGAGAGGGGACTACGAGCAGTACTTC | CASSPGRGDYEQYF
. | TRBJ1-1 | TRBD1 | TRBV6-5 | TGTGCCAGCAGTTACCGTTTGACAGGGGGCCACACTGAAGCTTTCTTT | CASSYRLTGGHTEAFF
once | TRBJ2-3 | . | TRBV2 | TGTGCCAGCAGTGAATGGGCCACCCGCCAGGGCACAGATACGCAGTATTTT | CASSEWATRQGTDTQYF
once | TRBJ2-6 | TRBD2 | TRBV19 | TGTGCCAGTAGTAGCCCGGGACTAGCGGCGCACTCTGGGGCCAACGTCCTGACTTTC | CASSSPGLAAHSGANVLTF
. | TRBJ2-1 | TRBD2 | TRBV3-1/TRBV3-2 | TGTGCCAGCAGCCTGACACTAGCGTCCTCCTACAATGAGCAGTTCTTC | CASSLTLASSYNEQFF
. | TRBJ1-5 | TRBD1 | TRBV2 | TGTGCCAGCAGTCGAGGCCGGGACAGGGCCGGCCAGCATTTT | CASSRGRDRAGQHF
. | TRBJ2-6 | . | TRBV5-1 | TGCGCCAGCAGCACGCCAGACTCTGGGGCCAACGTCCTGACTTTC | CASSTPDSGANVLTF
. | TRBJ1-4 | TRBD1 | TRBV30 | TGTGCCTGGAGTGTGGGACAGGAGAATGAAAAACTGTTTTTT | CAWSVGQENEKLFF
. | TRBJ2-2 | . | TRBV24-1 | TGTGCCACCAGTGATTTGGTCGATAGCGTGGACACCGGGGAGCTGTTTTTT | CATSDLVDSVDTGELFF
once | TRBJ2-7 | . | TRBV12-3/TRBV12-4 | TGTGCCAGCAGTTTAAGGCAGGGCGAGCAGTACTTC | CASSLRQGEQYF
once | TRBJ2-3 | . | TRBV10-2 | TGCGCCAGCATGGTCAGCGGTCCTAGCACAGATACGCAGTATTTT | CASMVSGPSTDTQYF
. | TRBJ1-5 | . | TRBV28 | TGTGCCAGCAGTTTGGGAGGTAACGTCAATCAGCCCCAGCATTTT | CASSLGGNVNQPQHF
. | TRBJ1-2 | . | TRBV11-2 | TGTGCCAGCAGCTTAGGCGTCGGGGTTAACTATGGCTACACCTTC | CASSLGVGVNYGYTF
few | TRBJ1-2 | TRBD1 | TRBV12-3/TRBV12-4 | TGTGCCAGCAGCCCGACAGGGACTGGCTACACCTTC | CASSPTGTGYTF
. | TRBJ2-1 | TRBD2 | TRBV7-8 | TGTGCCAGCAAGTGGGGGGGGATTGACAATGAGCAGTTCTTC | CASKWGGIDNEQFF
. | TRBJ2-1 | TRBD2 | TRBV4-2 | TGTGCCAGCAGCCGAGACCAGAGACAGGGGGGACTAGCGGCCGCAAACAATGAGCAGTTCTTC | CASSRDQRQGGLAAANNEQFF
few | TRBJ1-1 | TRBD1 | TRBV30 | TGTGCCTGGTACAGGGGAAGCGCTGAAGCTTTCTTT | CAWYRGSAEAFF
. | TRBJ2-7 | . | TRBV2 | TGTGCCAGCAGATTGGAGGGCTCCTACGAGCAGTACTTC | CASRLEGSYEQYF
once | TRBJ1-1 | TRBD1 | TRBV2 | TGTGCCAGCAGTCGGACAGGGAGAGAAGCTTTCTTT | CASSRTGREAFF
. | TRBJ2-1 | . | TRBV6-5 | TGTGCCAGCAGTTACGAGAAGCCCTACAATGAGCAGTTCTTC | CASSYEKPYNEQFF
. | TRBJ1-1 | . | TRBV2 | TGTGCCAGCAGCCTCCTAGGAGCCGACACTGAAGCTTTCTTT | CASSLLGADTEAFF
. | TRBJ2-1 | TRBD2 | TRBV5-1 | TGCGCCAGCAGCTTGCTCGGACTAGGCTACAATGAGCAGTTCTTC | CASSLLGLGYNEQFF
. | TRBJ2-2 | TRBD2 | TRBV10-3 | TGTGCCATCAGTGAAGGGACTAGCGGGAGAGGGGAGCTGTTTTTT | CAISEGTSGRGELFF